The T cell receptor beta chain under discussion was sequenced for a study of shared clonotypes between healthy human individuals. Notes on the study in general: Against clonotypes common to all four donors, non-shared ones had lower generation probabilities.

Germline trimming cut 3 bases from V and 4 bases from J; bases unmatched to any gene: 3. The length of the CDR3 is 15 residues. Germline loops: CDR1 SGHRS, CDR2 YFSETQ. The repertoire was sequenced with immunoSEQ multiplex PCR; TCRdb's copy has only in-frame clones and lacks some. The sample includes about 530,000 clones, around 96% seen only once; the top ten take 0.055% to 0.075%. All participating donors were Caucasian adults from Nashville, Tennessee. A remark on this clone: No antigen is known for it.

The rearrangement joins TRBV5-1 to TRBJ2-7; 14 bases align to TRBD2. This TCR derives from a woman aged 25 to 39 in good health. The sequenced material came from naive CD4+ T cells sorted from blood. Subset noted: CD45RA+ positively selected. The DNA for the CDR3 is TGCGCCAGCAGCTGGGGACTAGCGGGAGCTTACGAGCAGTACTTC. It specifies CASSWGLAGAYEQYF.